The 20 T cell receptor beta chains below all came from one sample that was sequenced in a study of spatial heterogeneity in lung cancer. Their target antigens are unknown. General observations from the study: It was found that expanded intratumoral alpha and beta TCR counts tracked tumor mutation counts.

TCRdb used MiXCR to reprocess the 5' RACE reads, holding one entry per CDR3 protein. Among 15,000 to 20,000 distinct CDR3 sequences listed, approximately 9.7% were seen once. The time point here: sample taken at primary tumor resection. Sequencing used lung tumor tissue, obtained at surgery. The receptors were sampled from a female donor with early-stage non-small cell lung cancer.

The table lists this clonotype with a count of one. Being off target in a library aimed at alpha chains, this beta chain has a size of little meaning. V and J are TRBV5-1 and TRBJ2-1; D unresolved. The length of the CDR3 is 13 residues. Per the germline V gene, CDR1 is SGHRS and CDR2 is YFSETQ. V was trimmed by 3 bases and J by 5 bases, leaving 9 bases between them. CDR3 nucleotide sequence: TGCGCCAGCAGCTATTTTAGCAACAATGAGCAGTTCTTC. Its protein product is CASSYFSNNEQFF.

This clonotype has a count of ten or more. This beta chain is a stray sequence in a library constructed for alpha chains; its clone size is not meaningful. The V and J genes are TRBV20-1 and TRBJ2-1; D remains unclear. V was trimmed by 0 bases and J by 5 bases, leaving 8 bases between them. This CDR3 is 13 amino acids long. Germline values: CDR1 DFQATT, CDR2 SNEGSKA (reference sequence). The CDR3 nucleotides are TGCAGTGCTAGAGATCTCCAGGACAATGAGCAGTTCTTC. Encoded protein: CSARDLQDNEQFF.

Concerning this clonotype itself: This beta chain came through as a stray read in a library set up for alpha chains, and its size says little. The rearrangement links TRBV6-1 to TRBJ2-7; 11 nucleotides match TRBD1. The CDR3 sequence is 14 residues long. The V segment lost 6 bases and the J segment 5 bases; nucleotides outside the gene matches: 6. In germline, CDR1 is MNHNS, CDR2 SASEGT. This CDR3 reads CASRTGTGGNEQYF. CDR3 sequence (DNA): TGTGCCAGCAGAACCGGGACAGGGGGGAACGAGCAGTACTTC.

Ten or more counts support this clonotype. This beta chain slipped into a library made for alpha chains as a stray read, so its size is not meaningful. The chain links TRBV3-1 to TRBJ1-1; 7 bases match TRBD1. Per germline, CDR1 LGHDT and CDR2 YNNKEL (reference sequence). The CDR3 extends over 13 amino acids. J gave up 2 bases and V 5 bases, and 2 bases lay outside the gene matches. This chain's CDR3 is CASSYRGNTEAFF. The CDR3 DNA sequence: TGTGCCAGCAGCTACAGGGGAAACACTGAAGCTTTCTTT.

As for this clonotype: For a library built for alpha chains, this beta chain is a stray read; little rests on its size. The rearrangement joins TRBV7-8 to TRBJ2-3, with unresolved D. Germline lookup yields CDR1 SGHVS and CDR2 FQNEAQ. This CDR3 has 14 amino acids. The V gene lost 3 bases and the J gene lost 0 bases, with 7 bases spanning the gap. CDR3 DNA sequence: TGTGCCAGCAGCTTCGAAGGTAGCACAGATACGCAGTATTTT. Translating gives CASSFEGSTDTQYF.

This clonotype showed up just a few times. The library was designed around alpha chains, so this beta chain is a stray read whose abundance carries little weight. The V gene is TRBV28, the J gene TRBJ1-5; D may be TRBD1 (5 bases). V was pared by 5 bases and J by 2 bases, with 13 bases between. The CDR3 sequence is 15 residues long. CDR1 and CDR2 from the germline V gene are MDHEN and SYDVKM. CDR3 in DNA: TGTGCCAGCAGTAAGGCGGGGGGTGGCAATCAGCCCCAGCATTTT. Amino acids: CASSKAGGGNQPQHF.

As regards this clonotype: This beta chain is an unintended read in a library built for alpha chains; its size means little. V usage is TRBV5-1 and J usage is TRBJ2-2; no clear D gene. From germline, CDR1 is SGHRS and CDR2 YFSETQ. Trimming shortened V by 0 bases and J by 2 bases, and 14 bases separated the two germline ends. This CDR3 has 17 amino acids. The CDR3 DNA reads TGCGCCAGCAGCTTGGGCGTCCAGGTGGGAAACACCGGGGAGCTGTTTTTT. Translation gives CASSLGVQVGNTGELFF.

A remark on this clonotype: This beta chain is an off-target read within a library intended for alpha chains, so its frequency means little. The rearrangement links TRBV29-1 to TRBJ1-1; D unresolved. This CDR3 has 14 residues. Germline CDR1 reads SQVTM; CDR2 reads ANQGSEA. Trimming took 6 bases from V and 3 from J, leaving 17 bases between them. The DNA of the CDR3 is TGCAGCGTCGTCGAAGGTAGATCGGACACTGAAGCTTTCTTT. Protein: CSVVEGRSDTEAFF.

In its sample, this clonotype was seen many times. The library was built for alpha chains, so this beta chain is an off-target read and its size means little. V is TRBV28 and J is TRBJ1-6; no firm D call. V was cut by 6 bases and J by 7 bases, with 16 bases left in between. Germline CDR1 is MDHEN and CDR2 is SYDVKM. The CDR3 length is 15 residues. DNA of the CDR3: TGTGCCAGCAGCCACCTGAGTGGGAGGAATTCACCCCTCCACTTT. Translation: CASSHLSGRNSPLHF.

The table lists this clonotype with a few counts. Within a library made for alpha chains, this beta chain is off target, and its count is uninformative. The CDR3 coding sequence is TGTGCCAGCAGTCGAACCACAGGGTATAATTCACCCCTCCACTTT. This gives the protein CASSRTTGYNSPLHF. V is TRBV6-6 and J is TRBJ1-6; D perhaps matches TRBD1 (6 bases). This CDR3 has 15 residues. CDR1 and CDR2 (germline): MNHNY, SVGAGI (reference sequence). The V and J ends lost 5 bases and 4 bases respectively, with 12 bases between them.

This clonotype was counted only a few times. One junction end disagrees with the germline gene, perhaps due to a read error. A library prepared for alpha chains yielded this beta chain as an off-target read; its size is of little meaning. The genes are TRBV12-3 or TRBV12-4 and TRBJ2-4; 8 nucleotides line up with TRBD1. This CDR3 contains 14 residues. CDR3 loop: CASRLGTGTNIQYF. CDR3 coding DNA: TGTGCCAGCAGGTTAGGGACAGGTACAAACATTCAGTACTTC.

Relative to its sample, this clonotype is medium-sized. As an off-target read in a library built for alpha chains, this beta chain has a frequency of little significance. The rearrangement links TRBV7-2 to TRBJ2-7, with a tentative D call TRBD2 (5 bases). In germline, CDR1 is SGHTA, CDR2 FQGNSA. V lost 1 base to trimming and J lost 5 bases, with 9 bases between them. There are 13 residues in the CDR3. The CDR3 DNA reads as TGTGCCAGCAGCTTAGAAGCGGAACACGAGCAGTACTTC. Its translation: CASSLEAEHEQYF. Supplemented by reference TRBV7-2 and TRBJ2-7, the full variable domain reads GAGVSQSPSNKVTEKGKDVELRCDPISGHTALYWYRQSLGQGLEFLIYFQGNSAPDKSGLPSDRFSAERTGGSVSTLTIQRTQQEDSAVYLCASSLEAEHEQYFGPGTRLTVT.

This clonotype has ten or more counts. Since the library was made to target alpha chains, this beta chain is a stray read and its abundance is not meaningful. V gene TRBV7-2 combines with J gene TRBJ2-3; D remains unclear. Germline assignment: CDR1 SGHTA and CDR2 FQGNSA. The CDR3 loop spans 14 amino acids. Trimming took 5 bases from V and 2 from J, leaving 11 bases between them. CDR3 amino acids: CASSISQTTDTQYF. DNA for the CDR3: TGTGCCAGCAGCATCAGCCAGACCACAGATACGCAGTATTTT.

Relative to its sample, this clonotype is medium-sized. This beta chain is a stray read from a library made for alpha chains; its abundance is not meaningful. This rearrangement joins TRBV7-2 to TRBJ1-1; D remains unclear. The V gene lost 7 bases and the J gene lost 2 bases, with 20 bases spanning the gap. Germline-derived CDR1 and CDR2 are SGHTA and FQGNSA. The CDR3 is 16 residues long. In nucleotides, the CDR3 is TGTGCCAGCAAAAGACACTTCCCAAAAAGCAACACTGAAGCTTTCTTT. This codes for CASKRHFPKSNTEAFF.

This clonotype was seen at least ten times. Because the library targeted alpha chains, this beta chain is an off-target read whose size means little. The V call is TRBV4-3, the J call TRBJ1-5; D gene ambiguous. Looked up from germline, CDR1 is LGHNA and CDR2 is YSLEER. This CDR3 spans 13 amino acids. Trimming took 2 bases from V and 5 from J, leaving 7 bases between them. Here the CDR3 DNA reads TGCGCCAGCAGCCAAAGCCAGGATCAGCCCCAGCATTTT. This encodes CASSQSQDQPQHF.

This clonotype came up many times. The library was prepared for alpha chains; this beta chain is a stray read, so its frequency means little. The CDR3 loop reads CASSFDASNSGNTIYF. CDR3 in DNA: TGTGCCAGCAGTTTTGACGCCTCAAACTCTGGAAACACCATATATTTT. The chain recombines TRBV12-3 or TRBV12-4 with TRBJ1-3, with unresolved D. V lost 3 bases to trimming and J lost 0 bases, with 12 bases between them. This CDR3 is built from 16 residues.

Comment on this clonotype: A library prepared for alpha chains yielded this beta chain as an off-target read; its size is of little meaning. Written as DNA, the CDR3 is TGTGCCATCAGTGGACTAGCGGAGTCCGGGGAGCTGTTTTTT. Translated: CAISGLAESGELFF. V and J are TRBV10-3 and TRBJ2-2; 9 nucleotides line up with TRBD2. The CDR3 is made up of 14 amino acids. CDR1 ENHRY and CDR2 SYGVKD come from the germline V gene. V shed 4 bases, J shed 6 bases, and the junction held 3 bases outside the gene matches.

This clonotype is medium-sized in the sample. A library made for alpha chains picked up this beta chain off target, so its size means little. The DNA for the CDR3 is TGTGCCAGCAGTGATAGCGGGGGGAATAATGAGCAGTTCTTC. This gives the protein CASSDSGGNNEQFF. The chain carries TRBV2 and TRBJ2-1, with 10 bases aligning to TRBD2. V shed 3 bases and J 7 bases; nucleotides not matched to a gene: 3. CDR3 size: 14 residues. Germline CDR1 SNHLY, CDR2 FYNNEI.

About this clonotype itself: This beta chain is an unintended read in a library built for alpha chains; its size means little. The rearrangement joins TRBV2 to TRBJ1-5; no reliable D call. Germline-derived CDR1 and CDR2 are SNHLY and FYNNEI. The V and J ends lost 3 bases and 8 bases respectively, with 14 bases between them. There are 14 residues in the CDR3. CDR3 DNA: TGTGCCAGCAGTGAGCGGACCCCGGCCGAGCCCCAGCATTTT. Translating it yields CASSERTPAEPQHF. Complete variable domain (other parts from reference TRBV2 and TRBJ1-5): EPEVTQTPSHQVTQMGQEVILRCVPISNHLYFYWYRQILGQKVEFLVSFYNNEISEKSEIFDDQFSVERPDGSNFTLKIRSTKLEDSAMYFCASSERTPAEPQHFGDGTRLSIL.

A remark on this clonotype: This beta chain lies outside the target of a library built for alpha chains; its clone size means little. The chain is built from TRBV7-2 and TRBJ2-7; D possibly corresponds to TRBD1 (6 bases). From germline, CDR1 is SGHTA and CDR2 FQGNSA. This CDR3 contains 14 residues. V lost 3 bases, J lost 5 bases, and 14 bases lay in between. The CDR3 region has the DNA TGTGCCAGCAGCTTCGGATGGGGGCGAGACGAGCAGTACTTC. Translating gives CASSFGWGRDEQYF.